Shown below are 23 T cell receptor beta chains from a single sample sequenced in a study of OX40 agonist ivuxolimab in advanced cancers. The data were produced by immunoSEQ multiplex PCR, yet TCRdb's version contains in-frame clones alone and is incomplete. The sample lists tens of thousands of clones; about 89% were seen once. Sample: CD4+ or CD8+ T cells sorted from blood, taken in a trial of the OX40 agonist ivuxolimab. These receptors all come from an adult with an advanced solid tumor such as melanoma, head and neck, liver or kidney cancer.

The chain has TRBV11-2 and TRBJ2-7; D ambiguous. Trimming stripped 5 bases from V and 7 bases from J, with 12 bases between. The CDR3 length is 12 residues. The germline CDR1 and CDR2 sequences are SGHAT and FQNNGV. The CDR3 region has the DNA TGTGCCAGCAGCATGCAGGTTACAGAGCAGTACTTC. Residues: CASSMQVTEQYF. Based on the CDR3 plus reference TRBV11-2 and TRBJ2-7, the full variable domain is EAGVAQSPRYKIIEKRQSVAFWCNPISGHATLYWYQQILGQGPKLLIQFQNNGVVDDSQLPKDRFSAERLKGVDSTLKIQPAKLEDSAVYLCASSMQVTEQYFGPGTRLTVT.

This clone has only one observation. This chain connects TRBV5-4 to TRBJ2-1; 14 bases match TRBD2. The V gene end was trimmed by 4 bases and the J gene end by 13 bases; junction bases not matched to a gene: 7. This CDR3 has 14 residues. Germline CDR1 reads SGHNT; CDR2 reads YYREEE (reference sequence). CDR3 coding DNA: TGTGCCAGCAGCGGGACTAGCGGGGGCGCAAAACAGTTCTTC. Translation: CASSGTSGGAKQFF. Full variable domain (remainder filled in from reference TRBV5-4 and TRBJ2-1): ETGVTQSPTHLIKTRGQQVTLRCSSQSGHNTVSWYQQALGQGPQFIFQYYREEENGRGNFPPRFSGLQFPNYSSELNVNALELDDSALYLCASSGTSGGAKQFFGPGTRLTVL.

The CDR3 spells CSVDTPRDYEQFF. DNA of the CDR3: TGCAGCGTCGACACCCCCCGGGACTATGAGCAGTTCTTC. The chain carries TRBV29-1 and TRBJ2-1; possibly TRBD2 for D (6 bases). The CDR3 is 13 amino acids. The germline V gene encodes CDR1 SQVTM and CDR2 ANQGSEA. The V and J ends lost 6 bases and 8 bases respectively, with 17 bases between them.

V gene TRBV28 combines with J gene TRBJ1-5; D perhaps matches TRBD1 (6 bases). From germline, CDR1 is MDHEN and CDR2 SYDVKM. V dropped 4 bases and J dropped 4 bases, with 11 bases sitting between them. The CDR3 runs 14 residues. The CDR3 region is CASSSRGKNQPQHF. CDR3 sequence (DNA): TGTGCCAGCAGTTCCAGGGGAAAGAATCAGCCCCAGCATTTT.

The chain recombines TRBV6-5 with TRBJ1-4; D is perhaps TRBD1 (5 bases). The CDR3 has 14 residues. The V gene's germline CDR1 is MNHEY and CDR2 SVGAGI. Trimming took off 6 bases at V and 4 bases at J, with 12 bases between the two ends. In nucleotides, the CDR3 is TGTGCCAGCAGCCCTCGGGGGGATAATGAAAAACTGTTTTTT. As protein: CASSPRGDNEKLFF.

V gene TRBV4-2 combines with J gene TRBJ2-7, with TRBD2 matching 8 bases. V lost 0 bases, J lost 0 bases, and 4 bases stayed unmatched. The CDR3 has 16 amino acids. Germline V lookup: CDR1 LGHNA, CDR2 YNFKEQ. CDR3 protein: CASSQEGLAGSYEQYF. The CDR3 DNA sequence: TGTGCCAGCAGCCAAGAGGGCCTAGCGGGCTCCTACGAGCAGTACTTC.

V and J are TRBV21-1 and TRBJ2-7; the table assigns TRBD2, which was not confirmed against the DNA. TRBV21-1 is a recognized pseudogene. CDR3 length: 15 residues. This chain's CDR3 is CASSKVAGVSYEQYF. CDR3 sequence (DNA): TGTGCCAGCAGCAAAGTAGCGGGGGTCTCCTACGAGCAGTACTTC.

This clone was seen only once. Here the CDR3 reads CASSQRGIERETDTQYF. As DNA, the CDR3 is TGCGCCAGCAGCCAAAGAGGGATCGAGCGGGAGACAGATACGCAGTATTTT. This chain uses TRBV4-1 with TRBJ2-3; 8 bases line up with TRBD2. The germline V gene has CDR1 MGHRA and CDR2 YSYEKL. J lost 3 bases, V lost 2 bases, and 10 bases had no gene match. The CDR3 loop spans 17 amino acids.

The chain recombines TRBV5-6 with TRBJ2-5, with 7 nucleotides matching TRBD1. Unmatched junction bases numbered 13, after V lost 3 bases and J lost 5 bases. The CDR3 length is 16 residues. The V gene's germline CDR1 is SGHDT and CDR2 YYEEEE. CDR3 coding DNA: TGTGCCAGCAGCTCTGGGCCGACGACAGGGCGGGAGACCCAGTACTTC. Residues: CASSSGPTTGRETQYF. The whole variable domain, filled in from reference TRBV5-6 and TRBJ2-5, reads DAGVTQSPTHLIKTRGQQVTLRCSPKSGHDTVSWYQQALGQGPQFIFQYYEEEERQRGNFPDRFSGHQFPNYSSELNVNALLLGDSALYLCASSSGPTTGRETQYFGPGTRLLVL.

This clone was seen just once. This rearrangement joins TRBV28 to TRBJ2-6, with TRBD2 as a possible D gene (6 bases). V was trimmed by 6 bases and J by 0 bases, leaving 15 bases between them. The CDR3 has 17 amino acids. Germline CDR1 MDHEN, CDR2 SYDVKM. The CDR3 coding sequence is TGTGCCAGCAGCTCGGGACTCAGGGTCTCTGGGGCCAACGTCCTGACTTTC. Encoded protein: CASSSGLRVSGANVLTF.

The chain is built from TRBV13 and TRBJ2-7; D possibly corresponds to TRBD1 (8 bases). Trimming stripped 4 bases from V and 4 bases from J, with 23 bases between. The germline CDR1 and CDR2 sequences are PRHDT and FYEKMQ (reference sequence). The CDR3 is 17 residues long. CDR3 residues: CASSSLSGGQGGYEQYF. The CDR3 DNA follows: TGTGCCAGCAGCTCCCTGTCAGGGGGCCAGGGAGGGTACGAGCAGTACTTC.

For the CDR3, the DNA is TGTGCCATCAGTGAGAAGGACCTGTTGCGGGAGCAGTACTTC. Translation: CAISEKDLLREQYF. V is TRBV10-3 and J is TRBJ2-7, with D unresolved. The CDR3 totals 14 residues. Germline V gene sequence: CDR1 ENHRY, CDR2 SYGVKD. Trimming took off 2 bases at V and 7 bases at J, with 15 bases between the two ends.

V gene TRBV7-8 combines with J gene TRBJ2-4, with no clear D. The ends were cut back, 5 bases at V and 6 bases at J, with 17 bases in the middle. CDR1 is SGHVS and CDR2 is FQNEAQ in the germline V gene. The CDR3 is made up of 15 amino acids. CDR3 sequence: CASSPDSKLRNIQYF. The CDR3 DNA follows: TGTGCCAGCAGCCCCGATTCCAAACTGAGAAACATTCAGTACTTC. The variable domain in full, with the rest retrieved from reference TRBV7-8 and TRBJ2-4, is GAGVSQSPRYKVAKRGQDVALRCDPISGHVSLFWYQQALGQGPEFLTYFQNEAQLDKSGLPSDRFFAERPEGSVSTLKIQRTQQEDSAVYLCASSPDSKLRNIQYFGAGTRLSVL.

The chain links TRBV27 to TRBJ2-7, with 9 bases fitting TRBD2. Germline V gene data show CDR1 as MNHEY and CDR2 as SMNVEV (reference sequence). Trimming took 6 bases from V and 2 from J; bases not matched to a gene: 5. The CDR3 is 14 residues long. CDR3: CASSPRLAAYEQYF. The CDR3 DNA reads TGTGCCAGCAGCCCCCGACTAGCGGCCTACGAGCAGTACTTC.

The chain has TRBV7-9 and TRBJ2-1; no clear D gene. The CDR3 has 12 residues. Germline values: CDR1 SEHNR, CDR2 FQNEAQ (reference sequence). Trimming left V 2 bases short and J 6 bases short, with 5 bases between. CDR3 in amino acids: CASSLLVNEQFF. The CDR3 DNA reads as TGTGCCAGCAGCTTACTAGTCAATGAGCAGTTCTTC.

V and J are TRBV6-6 and TRBJ2-7; the match to TRBD1 covers 7 bases. Germline V lookup: CDR1 MNHNY, CDR2 SVGAGI (reference sequence). CDR3 length: 15 amino acids. V was clipped by 5 bases and J by 4 bases; unmatched bases: 11. CDR3 protein: CASSDTGQRNYEQYF. CDR3 sequence (DNA): TGTGCCAGCAGTGACACGGGACAGCGAAATTACGAGCAGTACTTC.

This chain joins TRBV5-1 and TRBJ2-1, with a tentative D call TRBD1 (7 bases). The CDR3 totals 16 residues. V gave up 4 bases and J gave up 6 bases, with 20 bases separating them. CDR1 is SGHRS, CDR2 YFSETQ, per germline. The CDR3 spells CASSPQGGGRFNEQFF. The CDR3 DNA is TGCGCCAGCAGCCCTCAGGGGGGCGGACGGTTCAATGAGCAGTTCTTC.

This chain connects TRBV7-9 to TRBJ2-1, with TRBD2 matching 14 bases. Trimming removed 5 bases from V and 1 base from J; junction bases left unmatched: 10. In germline, CDR1 is SEHNR, CDR2 FQNEAQ (reference sequence). The CDR3 is 19 amino acids. The CDR3, as DNA: TGTGCCAGCAGCCACCGACTAGCGGGAGGGCCACTATCCTACAATGAGCAGTTCTTC. Amino acid sequence: CASSHRLAGGPLSYNEQFF.

This chain connects TRBV28 to TRBJ2-3, with D possibly being TRBD1 or TRBD2 (5 bases each). The V gene's germline CDR1 is MDHEN and CDR2 SYDVKM. Between the trimmed V and J ends, which lost 3 bases and 6 bases, there was a span of 10 bases. CDR3 length equals 13 residues. CDR3 bases: TGTGCCAGCAGTTTTTCCGGGACCGATACGCAGTATTTT. Translated: CASSFSGTDTQYF.

This chain links TRBV6-6 with TRBJ1-4, with a tentative D call TRBD1 (5 bases). Trimming took 7 bases from V and 5 from J, leaving 11 bases between them. Germline CDR1 reads MNHNY; CDR2 reads SVGAGI (reference sequence). The CDR3 extends over 13 amino acids. The CDR3: CASIQGGNEKLFF. CDR3 bases: TGTGCCAGCATCCAGGGCGGAAATGAAAAACTGTTTTTT.

CDR3 in DNA: TGCAGCGTTGAAGAGGGGGGACAGGGCTTAGGGGATACGCAGTATTTT. Translated, it gives CSVEEGGQGLGDTQYF. V is TRBV29-1 and J is TRBJ2-3, with 9 positions matching TRBD1. With V trimmed by 0 bases and J by 6 bases, 10 bases remained unmatched. This CDR3 is built from 16 residues. Germline lookup yields CDR1 SQVTM and CDR2 ANQGSEA.

V gene TRBV30 combines with J gene TRBJ2-3; D might be TRBD2 (6 bases). The CDR3 contains 12 residues. The germline V and J ends were trimmed by 4 bases and 1 base, with 6 bases remaining between them. In germline, CDR1 is GTSNPN, CDR2 SVGIG (reference sequence). The CDR3 region is CAWTSGTDTQYF. The CDR3 DNA reads as TGTGCCTGGACTAGCGGCACAGATACGCAGTATTTT.

The chain recombines TRBV4-1 with TRBJ2-1; 13 bases line up with TRBD2. With 0 bases clipped from V and 5 bases from J, the junction kept 1 base outside the gene matches. Per the germline V gene, CDR1 is MGHRA and CDR2 is YSYEKL. The CDR3 length is 16 residues. This CDR3 reads CASSQDGTSGNNEQFF. The CDR3 DNA reads TGCGCCAGCAGCCAAGATGGGACTAGCGGGAACAATGAGCAGTTCTTC.